The sample holds a few counts of the clone carrying this T cell receptor (beta chain). This sample also contains other DNA sequences that code for the same CDR3. This sample stems from a study of shared clonotypes between healthy human individuals. The method was immunoSEQ multiplex PCR; TCRdb's version includes in-frame clones alone and lacks a portion of them. The sample holds fewer than 2.5 million clones, 80% to 95% seen once. V was pared by 6 bases and J by 4 bases, with 3 bases of the junction left unmatched. CDR3 size: 13 residues. CDR1 and CDR2 from the germline V gene are MNHEY and SVGAGI. The sample taken for sequencing was naive CD4+ T cells from PBMCs. This sample's subset: CD45RA+ positively selected. This receptor was taken from a young man in good health. Some clones in this sample may be carry-over from other donors' samples. The V gene is TRBV6-5, the J gene TRBJ1-1; TRBD1 aligns across 9 bases. The CDR3 sequence is CASRLTGGTEAFF. The CDR3 nucleotides are TGTGCCAGCAGGCTGACAGGGGGCACTGAAGCTTTCTTT.